Each of the 24 T cell receptor beta chains below was sequenced from the same sample in a study of blood T cell repertoires in COVID-19. Assay used: immunoSEQ multiplex PCR; TCRdb lists only in-frame clones, some missing. The sample yields 350,000 to 400,000 clones, approximately 89% seen once. Input material: PBMCs or T cells enriched from blood (not recorded which). These receptor sequences come from a woman between 25 and 40 years old who had recovered from COVID-19.

The chain joins TRBV7-2 to TRBJ1-1; tentatively, D is TRBD1 (5 bases). From germline, CDR1 is SGHTA and CDR2 FQGNSA. The CDR3 runs to 15 residues. V lost 1 base and J 5 bases, leaving 14 bases between the germline ends. CDR3 DNA: TGTGCCAGCAGCTTAGTTCGGGGGGGAGGGACTGAAGCTTTCTTT. Protein sequence: CASSLVRGGGTEAFF. The whole variable domain, filled in from reference TRBV7-2 and TRBJ1-1, reads GAGVSQSPSNKVTEKGKDVELRCDPISGHTALYWYRQSLGQGLEFLIYFQGNSAPDKSGLPSDRFSAERTGGSVSTLTIQRTQQEDSAVYLCASSLVRGGGTEAFFGQGTRLTVV.

This sequence joins TRBV30 and TRBJ2-5, with 8 bases lining up with TRBD2. This CDR3 contains 15 residues. Germline values: CDR1 GTSNPN, CDR2 SVGIG (reference sequence). Losses at the gene ends were 0 bases for V and 1 base for J; bases not matched to a gene: 4. The CDR3 sequence: CAWSVLAGSQETQYF. CDR3 nucleotides: TGTGCCTGGAGTGTGTTAGCGGGGTCCCAAGAGACCCAGTACTTC.

The chain combines TRBV18 with TRBJ2-7; 12 bases map to TRBD2. J was trimmed by 4 bases and V by 5 bases; bases with no gene match: 6. CDR1 and CDR2 (germline): KGHSH, LQKENI. CDR3 length: 15 amino acids. The CDR3 here is CASSARLAGDYEQYF. In DNA form, the CDR3 reads TGTGCCAGCTCAGCTAGACTAGCGGGAGATTACGAGCAGTACTTC.

This chain uses TRBV10-2 with TRBJ2-1, with 9 bases identical to TRBD1. The CDR3 is made up of 14 amino acids. J gave up 9 bases and V 6 bases, and 9 bases lay outside the gene matches. CDR1 and CDR2 (germline): WSHSY, SAAADI. CDR3 bases: TGCGCCAGCAGCGCCGGGACAGGGATGAGTGAGCAGTTCTTC. It specifies CASSAGTGMSEQFF.

V usage is TRBV29-1 and J usage is TRBJ2-1, with TRBD2 as a possible D gene (5 bases). CDR1 and CDR2 (germline): SQVTM, ANQGSEA. Trimming removed 7 bases at V and 0 bases at J, with 16 bases between. This CDR3 is built from 15 residues. CDR3 sequence: CSGDSAPRSYNEQFF. Here the CDR3 DNA reads TGCAGCGGGGATAGCGCCCCGCGCTCCTACAATGAGCAGTTCTTC.

V usage is TRBV6-5 and J usage is TRBJ1-1; D is undetermined. The CDR3 spans 12 residues. V was shortened by 6 bases and J by 4 bases, with 9 bases between the two germline ends. Germline lookup yields CDR1 MNHEY and CDR2 SVGAGI. In DNA form, the CDR3 reads TGTGCCAGCAGCCTTGGGCGCACTGAAGCTTTCTTT. Its translation: CASSLGRTEAFF.

In this sample, this clone turned up once. The chain has TRBV18 and TRBJ2-5, with 10 positions matching TRBD2. The CDR3 has 16 amino acids. Germline V gives CDR1 KGHSH, CDR2 LQKENI. The V and J ends lost 4 bases and 7 bases, in that order; junction bases with no gene match: 12. CDR3 sequence: CASSRSRGQRGGTQYF. Here the CDR3 DNA reads TGTGCCAGCTCACGGTCCCGAGGACAGCGGGGGGGGACCCAGTACTTC.

The chain combines TRBV3-1 (or the pseudogene TRBV3-2) with TRBJ2-5, with TRBD1 matching over 9 bases. V was pared by 4 bases and J by 5 bases, with 14 bases of the junction left unmatched. CDR1 LGHDT and CDR2 YNNKEL come from the germline V gene (reference sequence). The CDR3 loop spans 17 amino acids. The chain's CDR3 is CASSPQEGQGLWETQYF. Here the CDR3 DNA reads TGTGCCAGCAGCCCCCAGGAAGGACAGGGGCTTTGGGAGACCCAGTACTTC.

The V call is TRBV5-1, the J call TRBJ2-2; TRBD2 agrees at 9 bases. The ends lost 5 bases at V and 6 bases at J; junction bases unmatched: 8. This CDR3 is 15 amino acids long. CDR1 and CDR2 (germline): SGHRS, YFSETQ. This CDR3 reads CASRVAGVPAGELFF. The CDR3 nucleotides are TGCGCCAGCAGGGTAGCGGGAGTTCCGGCCGGGGAGCTGTTTTTT.

The J gene is TRBJ1-4, the V gene TRBV29-1; TRBD1 might be the D (6 bases). Trimming removed 6 bases at V and 5 bases at J, with 19 bases between. CDR1 and CDR2 from the germline V gene are SQVTM and ANQGSEA. CDR3 length: 15 residues. CDR3 amino acids: CSVLMTGGGNEKLFF. Here the CDR3 DNA reads TGCAGCGTCCTAATGACAGGCGGGGGAAATGAAAAACTGTTTTTT.

This rearrangement joins TRBV6-4 to TRBJ1-5, with D perhaps TRBD1 (6 bases). The V end lost 4 bases, the J end lost 7 bases, and 11 bases lay between the germline ends. The CDR3 has 13 residues. Germline lookup yields CDR1 MRHNA and CDR2 SNTAGT. Here the CDR3 reads CASSVQGGQPQHF. The CDR3 nucleotides read TGTGCCAGCAGTGTACAGGGAGGGCAGCCCCAGCATTTT.

The rearrangement uses TRBV30 and TRBJ1-5; D remains unclear. From germline, CDR1 is GTSNPN and CDR2 SVGIG (reference sequence). CDR3 length: 14 amino acids. The V and J ends lost 4 bases and 4 bases respectively, with 14 bases between them. The CDR3 bases are TGTGCCTGGAAAACTCGGGGTCCAAATCAGCCCCAGCATTTT. Translating gives CAWKTRGPNQPQHF.

The gene calls are TRBV20-1 and TRBJ1-1; no reliable D call. V was cut by 5 bases and J by 7 bases, with 11 bases left in between. The CDR3 consists of 11 residues. Per germline, CDR1 DFQATT and CDR2 SNEGSKA (reference sequence). Here the CDR3 DNA reads TGCAGTGCTTCGAGTTTTGGTGAAGCTTTCTTT. Translation gives CSASSFGEAFF.

The chain is built from TRBV6-5 and TRBJ2-3; TRBD2 agrees at 7 bases. The CDR3 has 15 amino acids. The V and J ends lost 0 bases and 5 bases, in that order; junction bases with no gene match: 5. Germline V gene data show CDR1 as MNHEY and CDR2 as SVGAGI. This CDR3 reads CASSYSPAGRDTQYF. CDR3 coding DNA: TGTGCCAGCAGTTACTCCCCAGCGGGACGAGATACGCAGTATTTT.

The rearrangement uses TRBV29-1 and TRBJ2-7; D not certain. V dropped 4 bases and J dropped 3 bases, with 10 bases sitting between them. The CDR3 covers 12 residues. CDR1 SQVTM and CDR2 ANQGSEA come from the germline V gene. This CDR3 reads CSVVWPNYEQYF. Here the CDR3 DNA reads TGCAGCGTTGTCTGGCCAAACTACGAGCAGTACTTC.

This rearrangement joins TRBV5-1 to TRBJ2-5; D is undetermined. This CDR3 region has 14 residues. The germline gives CDR1 SGHRS, CDR2 YFSETQ. V dropped 4 bases and J dropped 4 bases, with 14 bases sitting between them. CDR3 sequence (DNA): TGCGCCAGCAGCCTCCCAGATCTTCGAGAGACCCAGTACTTC. This translates into CASSLPDLRETQYF. The variable domain in full, with the rest retrieved from reference TRBV5-1 and TRBJ2-5, is KAGVTQTPRYLIKTRGQQVTLSCSPISGHRSVSWYQQTPGQGLQFLFEYFSETQRNKGNFPGRFSGRQFSNSRSEMNVSTLELGDSALYLCASSLPDLRETQYFGPGTRLLVL.

V and J are TRBV5-1 and TRBJ1-4, with D hard to call. The CDR3 is 15 amino acids. Trimming stripped 1 base from V and 5 bases from J, with 12 bases between. The germline CDR1 and CDR2 sequences are SGHRS and YFSETQ. The CDR3 DNA follows: TGCGCCAGCAGCTTGTCGGGAGGGCTCAATGAAAAACTGTTTTTT. It codes for CASSLSGGLNEKLFF.

The CDR3 DNA reads as TGTGCCACCAGCAGAGGGGGGGTGGGGATTTTGCACACTGAAGCTTTCTTT. This translates into CATSRGGVGILHTEAFF. The chain combines TRBV15 with TRBJ1-1, with D possibly being TRBD1 (5 bases). Trimming removed 1 base from V and 3 bases from J, with 18 bases in between. CDR3 length: 17 amino acids. CDR1 and CDR2 (germline): LNHNV, YYDKDF (reference sequence).

This sequence joins TRBV9 and TRBJ2-5; 8 positions agree with TRBD2. V gave up 0 bases and J gave up 5 bases; unmatched junction bases: 12. The CDR3 spans 17 residues. The germline V gene has CDR1 SGDLS and CDR2 YYNGEE. The CDR3 protein is CASSVGSSGSRWETQYF. The CDR3 bases are TGTGCCAGCAGCGTAGGATCCAGCGGGAGCCGGTGGGAGACCCAGTACTTC.

This clone was picked up one time. The V call is TRBV19, the J call TRBJ1-2; D not certain. The germline V gene encodes CDR1 LNHDA and CDR2 SQIVND (reference sequence). This CDR3 is built from 14 residues. The V end was cut by 7 bases, the J end by 8 bases, with 20 bases between. CDR3 region: CASNIRQIRGGYTF. CDR3 nucleotide sequence: TGTGCCAGTAACATCCGTCAGATCCGAGGAGGCTACACCTTC.

This chain connects TRBV2 to TRBJ2-2; D unresolved. Trimming shortened V by 0 bases and J by 6 bases, and 8 bases separated the two germline ends. CDR3 length: 14 residues. Per germline, CDR1 SNHLY and CDR2 FYNNEI. The CDR3 coding sequence is TGTGCCAGCAGTGAAGCTGAGGTTTCCGGGGAGCTGTTTTTT. Translating gives CASSEAEVSGELFF.

The rearrangement uses TRBV19 and TRBJ2-4, with TRBD2 identical over 9 bases. The CDR3 has 15 residues. CDR1 and CDR2 from the germline V gene are LNHDA and SQIVND (reference sequence). V trimming: 5 bases; J trimming: 8 bases; junction bases outside the gene matches: 10. The chain's CDR3 is CASSLPSGMRDIQYF. The CDR3 nucleotides read TGTGCCAGTAGTCTCCCTAGCGGGATGAGGGACATTCAGTACTTC.

This clone was recorded a few times. V usage is TRBV7-6 and J usage is TRBJ1-3; maybe TRBD1 (5 bases). Trimming left V 2 bases short and J 2 bases short, with 16 bases between. Looked up from germline, CDR1 is SGHVS and CDR2 is FNYEAQ. The CDR3 loop spans 17 amino acids. The CDR3 is CASSLITGRGPGNTIYF. The CDR3 DNA is TGTGCCAGCAGCTTAATTACGGGGAGGGGCCCTGGAAACACCATATATTTT.

This clone has just a few counts. CDR3 sequence (DNA): TGTGCCAGTAGTAGAGTAGAGAACACTGAAGCTTTCTTT. It specifies CASSRVENTEAFF. The chain carries TRBV19 and TRBJ1-1; no clear D. This CDR3 contains 13 residues. CDR1 is LNHDA, CDR2 SQIVND, per germline (reference sequence). Trimming removed 4 bases from V and 1 base from J, with 7 bases in between.